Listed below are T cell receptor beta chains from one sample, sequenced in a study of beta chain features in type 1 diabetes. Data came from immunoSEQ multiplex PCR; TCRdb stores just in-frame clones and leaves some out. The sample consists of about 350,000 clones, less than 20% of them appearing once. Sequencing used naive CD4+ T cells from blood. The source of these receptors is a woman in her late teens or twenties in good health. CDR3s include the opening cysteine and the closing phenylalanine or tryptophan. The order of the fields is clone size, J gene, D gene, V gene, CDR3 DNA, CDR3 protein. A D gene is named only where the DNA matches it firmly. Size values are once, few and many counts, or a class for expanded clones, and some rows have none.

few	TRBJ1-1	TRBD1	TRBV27	TGTGCCAGCAAACAGGGGTCTAGCACTGAAGCTTTCTTT	CASKQGSSTEAFF
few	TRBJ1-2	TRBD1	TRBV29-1	TGCAGCGCGGGGGACAGGGTTGGCTACACCTTC	CSAGDRVGYTF
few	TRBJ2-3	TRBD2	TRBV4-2	TGTGCCAGCAGCCATGACCCAGCGGGAGCGAGCACAGATACGCAGTATTTT	CASSHDPAGASTDTQYF
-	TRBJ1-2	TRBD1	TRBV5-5	TGTGCCAGCAGCTTCGTGGACAGGGACTATGGCTACACCTTC	CASSFVDRDYGYTF
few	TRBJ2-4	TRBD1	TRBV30	TGTGCCTGGAGTCCCAGACAGGGCCATGGGAACATTCAGTACTTC	CAWSPRQGHGNIQYF
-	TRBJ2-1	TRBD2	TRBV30	TGTGCCTGGAGTGCGGGGACTAGCATCCATGAGCAGTTCTTC	CAWSAGTSIHEQFF
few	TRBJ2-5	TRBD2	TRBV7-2	TGTGCCAGCAGCTTCCAAGCGGGAGGGCAAGAGACCCAGTACTTC	CASSFQAGGQETQYF
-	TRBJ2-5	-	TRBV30	TGTGCCTGGACTAGTCGAGAGACCCAGTACTTC	CAWTSRETQYF
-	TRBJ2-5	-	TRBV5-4	TGTGCCAGCAGCTTGGGCGCAGGCCAACCTGGGACCCAGTACTTC	CASSLGAGQPGTQYF
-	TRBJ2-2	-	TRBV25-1	TGTGCCAGCAAGGAGACAGCTACCGGGGAGCTGTTTTTT	CASKETATGELFF
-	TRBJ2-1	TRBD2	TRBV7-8	TGTGCCAGCAGCTATACCCTACTAGCGCTATACCATGAGCAGTTCTTC	CASSYTLLALYHEQFF
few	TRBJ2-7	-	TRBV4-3	TGCGCCAGCAGCCAAGATGCGACCCAGCGGACCTTCTACGAGCAGTACTTC	CASSQDATQRTFYEQYF
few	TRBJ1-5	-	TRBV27	TGTGCCAGCAGAGACATTAATAGCAATCAGCCCCAGCATTTT	CASRDINSNQPQHF
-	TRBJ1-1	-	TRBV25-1	TGTGCCAGCATCGCCAGGGGCCACACTGAAGCTTTCTTT	CASIARGHTEAFF
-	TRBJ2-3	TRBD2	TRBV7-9	TGTGCCAGCAGCTTGGGACTACCCACAGATACGCAGTATTTT	CASSLGLPTDTQYF
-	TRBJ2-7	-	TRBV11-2	TGTGCCAGCAGCTTTGAACTAGCCGGAGGAGGGGAGCAGTACTTC	CASSFELAGGGEQYF
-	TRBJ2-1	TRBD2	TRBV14	TGTGCCAGCAGCCAAGATTTATTAGCGGGGGGTCCGCAGTTCTTC	CASSQDLLAGGPQFF
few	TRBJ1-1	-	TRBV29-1	TGCAGCGTTGCCTCAGGGGCGCAGAACACTGAAGCTTTCTTT	CSVASGAQNTEAFF
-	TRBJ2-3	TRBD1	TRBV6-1	TGTGCCAGCAATCAATGGGGGACAGTGGCAGATACGCAGTATTTT	CASNQWGTVADTQYF
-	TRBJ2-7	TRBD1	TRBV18	TGTGCCAGCTCACCCCCGGGACAGAGATCTTACGAGCAGTACTTC	CASSPPGQRSYEQYF
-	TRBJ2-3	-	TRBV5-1	TGCGCCAGCAGCTTGGAGCCTAGCACAGATACGCAGTATTTT	CASSLEPSTDTQYF
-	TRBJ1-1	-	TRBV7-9	TGTGCCAGCAGCTTGCCCCAGGACAAGGTGAACACTGAAGCTTTCTTT	CASSLPQDKVNTEAFF
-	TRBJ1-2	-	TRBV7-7	TGTGCTAGCAGCTTAGCCCACAGGCACCCCTTC	CASSLAHRHPF
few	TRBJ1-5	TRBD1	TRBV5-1	TGCGCCAGCAGCCGAGGGACAGGGGACCATCAGCCCCAGCATTTT	CASSRGTGDHQPQHF
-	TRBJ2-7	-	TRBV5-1	TGCGCCAGCAGCTTGGAACCCCTAGCGAGCTCCTACGAGCAGTACTTC	CASSLEPLASSYEQYF
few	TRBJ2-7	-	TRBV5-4	TGTGCCAGCAGCTTGGCCGAACAGGGCTACGAGCAGTACTTC	CASSLAEQGYEQYF
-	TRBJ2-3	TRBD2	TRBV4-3	TGCGCCAGCAGCCATCAACTAGCGGCCACAGATACGCAGTATTTT	CASSHQLAATDTQYF